The entry that follows covers one T cell receptor beta chain sequence. Its antigen is still unknown. This sample was included in a study of beta chain features in type 1 diabetes. Overall study findings and caveats: Naive, central memory and regulatory TCRB repertoires appeared more similar among patients than healthy donors. Moderate yet significant TCRB CDR3 shortening was seen in Type 1 diabetes patients in all four CD4+ subsets.

Expressed TCRB transcripts got sequenced, as all isolated RNA was reverse transcribed. Data came from immunoSEQ multiplex PCR; TCRdb stores just in-frame clones and leaves some out. Of a few hundred thousand clones listed, around 24% are singletons. Per germline, CDR1 SGHVS and CDR2 FQNEAQ. This CDR3 spans 11 amino acids. Trimming cost V 5 bases and J 10 bases, with 11 bases left between them. The chain employs TRBV7-8 and TRBJ2-5; D gene uncertain. This receptor was taken from a woman in her twenties or thirties with type 1 diabetes. Sample: naive CD4+ T cells from blood. For the CDR3, the DNA is TGTGCCAGCAGCGCGGAGTTGGGCCAGTACTTC. This translates into CASSAELGQYF.